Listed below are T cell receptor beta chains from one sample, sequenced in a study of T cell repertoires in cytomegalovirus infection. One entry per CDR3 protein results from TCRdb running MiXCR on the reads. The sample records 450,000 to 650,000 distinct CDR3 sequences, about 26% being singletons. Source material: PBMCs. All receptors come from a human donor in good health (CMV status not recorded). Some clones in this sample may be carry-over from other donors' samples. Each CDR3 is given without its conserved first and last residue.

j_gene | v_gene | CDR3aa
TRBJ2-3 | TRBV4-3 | ASSVMAWDSTDTQY
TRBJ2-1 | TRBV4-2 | ASSQGDRFSYNEQF
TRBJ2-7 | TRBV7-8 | ASSLGTSGMFSYEQY
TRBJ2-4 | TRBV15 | ATSRDLQGAKNIQY
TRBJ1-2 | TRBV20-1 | SATTDGYT
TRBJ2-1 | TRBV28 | ASSPRAYNEQF
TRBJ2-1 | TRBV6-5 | ASSYGGSRSEAEQF
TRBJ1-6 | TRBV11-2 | ASSLDVGRPPLH
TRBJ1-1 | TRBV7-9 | ASSLVNRDSNPNTEAF
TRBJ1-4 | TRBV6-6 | ASNERSSEKLF
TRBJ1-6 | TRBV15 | ATSRGTGRDNSPLH
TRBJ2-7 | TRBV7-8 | ASSLEGGGQMRYEQY
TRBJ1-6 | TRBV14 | ASSHRDTHPRVKSPLH
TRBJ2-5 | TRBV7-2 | ASSLVGGGTQETQY
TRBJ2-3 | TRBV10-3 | AISDSFTDTQY
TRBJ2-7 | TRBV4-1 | ASSQGSNLGTSTYEQY
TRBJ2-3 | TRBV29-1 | SVNGLVVDTQY